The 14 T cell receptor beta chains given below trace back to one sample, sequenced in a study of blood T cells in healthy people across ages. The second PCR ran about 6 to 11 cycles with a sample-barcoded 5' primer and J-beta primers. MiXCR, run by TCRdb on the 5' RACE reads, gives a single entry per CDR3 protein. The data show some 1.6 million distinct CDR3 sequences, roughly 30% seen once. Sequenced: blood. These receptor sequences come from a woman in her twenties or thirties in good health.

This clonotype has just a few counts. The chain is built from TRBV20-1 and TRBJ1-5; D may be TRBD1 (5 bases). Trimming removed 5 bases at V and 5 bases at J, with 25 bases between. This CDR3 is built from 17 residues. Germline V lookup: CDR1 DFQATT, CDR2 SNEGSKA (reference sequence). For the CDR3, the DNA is TGCAGTGCTCCTACACTCCCGGGCACCCGGGGGGATCAGCCCCAGCATTTT. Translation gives CSAPTLPGTRGDQPQHF.

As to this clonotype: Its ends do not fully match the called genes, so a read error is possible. The CDR3 DNA reads TGTGCCAGCAACTTAGGGCCGGGGGGGTATACGCAGTATTTT. This encodes CASNLGPGGYTQYF. V usage is TRBV7-9 and J usage is TRBJ2-3; 8 bases map to TRBD2. Germline V gene sequence: CDR1 SEHNR, CDR2 FQNEAQ (reference sequence). CDR3 size: 14 residues.

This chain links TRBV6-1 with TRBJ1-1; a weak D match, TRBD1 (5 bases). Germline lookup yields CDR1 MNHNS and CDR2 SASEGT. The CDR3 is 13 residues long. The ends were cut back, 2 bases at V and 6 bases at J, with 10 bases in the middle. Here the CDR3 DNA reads TGTGCCAGCAGTGAACAGCGGGGGGCTGAAGCTTTCTTT. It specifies CASSEQRGAEAFF.

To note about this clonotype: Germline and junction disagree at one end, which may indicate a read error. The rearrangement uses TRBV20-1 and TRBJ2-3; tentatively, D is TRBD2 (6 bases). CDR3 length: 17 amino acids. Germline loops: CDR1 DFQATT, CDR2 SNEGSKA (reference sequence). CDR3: CSARDFRRDFSTDTQYF. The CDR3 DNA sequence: TGCAGCGCTAGAGATTTCAGGAGGGACTTCTCCACAGATACGCAGTATTTT.

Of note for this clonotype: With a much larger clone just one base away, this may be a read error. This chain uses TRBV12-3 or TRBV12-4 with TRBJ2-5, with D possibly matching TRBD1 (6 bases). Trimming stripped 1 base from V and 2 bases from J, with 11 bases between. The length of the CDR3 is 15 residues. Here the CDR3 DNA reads TGTGCCAGCAGTTTAGGATACCAGGGGCAAGAGACCCAGTACTTC. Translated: CASSLGYQGQETQYF.

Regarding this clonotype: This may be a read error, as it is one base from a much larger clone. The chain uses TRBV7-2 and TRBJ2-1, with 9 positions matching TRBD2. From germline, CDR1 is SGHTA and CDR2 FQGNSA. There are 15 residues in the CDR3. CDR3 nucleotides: TGTGCCAACAGCCGCGGGGGGGGCTCCTACAATGAGCAGTTCTTC. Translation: CANSRGGGSYNEQFF. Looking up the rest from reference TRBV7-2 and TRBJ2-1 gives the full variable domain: GAGVSQSPSNKVTEKGKDVELRCDPISGHTALYWYRQSLGQGLEFLIYFQGNSAPDKSGLPSDRFSAERTGGSVSTLTIQRTQQEDSAVYLCANSRGGGSYNEQFFGPGTRLTVL.

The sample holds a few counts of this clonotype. CDR3 amino acids: CASSWGTTQETQYF. DNA of the CDR3: TGCGCCAGCAGCTGGGGGACTACCCAAGAGACCCAGTACTTC. The chain carries TRBV5-1 and TRBJ2-5; 7 bases map to TRBD2. This CDR3 comprises 14 residues. J lost 1 base, V lost 3 bases, and 3 bases had no gene match. The germline CDR1 and CDR2 sequences are SGHRS and YFSETQ.

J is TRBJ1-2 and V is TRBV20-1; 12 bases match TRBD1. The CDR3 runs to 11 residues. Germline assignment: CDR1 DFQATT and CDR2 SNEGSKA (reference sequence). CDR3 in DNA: TGCAGGGGGGGACAGGGGGCTGGCTACACCTTC. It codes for CRGGQGAGYTF.

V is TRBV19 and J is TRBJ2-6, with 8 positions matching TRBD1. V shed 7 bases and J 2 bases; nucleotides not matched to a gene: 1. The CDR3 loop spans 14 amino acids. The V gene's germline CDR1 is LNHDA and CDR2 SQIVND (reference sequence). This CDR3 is CASKQGAGANVLTF. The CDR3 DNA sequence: TGTGCCAGTAAACAGGGGGCTGGGGCCAACGTCCTGACTTTC.

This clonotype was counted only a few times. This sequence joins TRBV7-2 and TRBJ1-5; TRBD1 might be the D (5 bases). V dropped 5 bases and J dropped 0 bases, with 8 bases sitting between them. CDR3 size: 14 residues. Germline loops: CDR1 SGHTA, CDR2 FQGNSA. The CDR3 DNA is TGTGCCAGCAGCAATCAGGGTAGCAATCAGCCCCAGCATTTT. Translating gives CASSNQGSNQPQHF. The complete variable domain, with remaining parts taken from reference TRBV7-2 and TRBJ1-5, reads GAGVSQSPSNKVTEKGKDVELRCDPISGHTALYWYRQSLGQGLEFLIYFQGNSAPDKSGLPSDRFSAERTGGSVSTLTIQRTQQEDSAVYLCASSNQGSNQPQHFGDGTRLSIL.

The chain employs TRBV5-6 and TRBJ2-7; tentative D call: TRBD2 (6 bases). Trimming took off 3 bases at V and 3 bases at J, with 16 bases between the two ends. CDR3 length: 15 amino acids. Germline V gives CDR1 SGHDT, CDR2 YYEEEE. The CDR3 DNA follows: TGTGCCAGCAGCTCCCGGGGCGGGAACAGCTACGAGCAGTACTTC. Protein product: CASSSRGGNSYEQYF.

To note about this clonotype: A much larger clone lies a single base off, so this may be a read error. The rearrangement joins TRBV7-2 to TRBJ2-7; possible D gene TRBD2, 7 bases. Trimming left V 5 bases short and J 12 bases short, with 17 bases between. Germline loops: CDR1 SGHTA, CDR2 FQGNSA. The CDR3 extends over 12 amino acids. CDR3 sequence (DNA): TGTGCCAGCAGCCAAGGGGGGGGAAGCAGGTACTTC. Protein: CASSQGGGSRYF.

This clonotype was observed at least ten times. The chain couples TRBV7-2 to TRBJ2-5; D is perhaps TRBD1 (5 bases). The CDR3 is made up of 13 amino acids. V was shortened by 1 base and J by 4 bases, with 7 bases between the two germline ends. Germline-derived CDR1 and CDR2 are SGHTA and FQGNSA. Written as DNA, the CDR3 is TGTGCCAGCAGCTTAGAGCAGGGAGAGACCCAGTACTTC. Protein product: CASSLEQGETQYF. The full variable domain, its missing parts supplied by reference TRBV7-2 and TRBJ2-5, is GAGVSQSPSNKVTEKGKDVELRCDPISGHTALYWYRQSLGQGLEFLIYFQGNSAPDKSGLPSDRFSAERTGGSVSTLTIQRTQQEDSAVYLCASSLEQGETQYFGPGTRLLVL.

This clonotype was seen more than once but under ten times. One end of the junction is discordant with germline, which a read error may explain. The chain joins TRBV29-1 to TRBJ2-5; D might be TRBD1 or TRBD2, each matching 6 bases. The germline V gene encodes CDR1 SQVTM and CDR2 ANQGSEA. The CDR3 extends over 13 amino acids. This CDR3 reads CSIDWGAKGAQYF. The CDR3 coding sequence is TGCAGCATTGATTGGGGGGCCAAGGGTGCCCAGTACTTC.